This T cell receptor beta chain was captured by sequencing in a study of beta chain features in type 1 diabetes. Concerning this clone: Its target is not known.

This CDR3 region has 14 residues. With 0 bases removed from V and 6 bases from J, the gap between germline ends came to 12 bases. Per the germline V gene, CDR1 is SGHRS and CDR2 is YFSETQ. Of the isolated RNA, all was reverse transcribed, and so the sequenced material was expressed TCRB transcripts. Roughly 3.5 million reads per sample on average were obtained from naive, central memory and regulatory T cell samples. Assay: immunoSEQ multiplex PCR; the TCRdb copy retains only in-frame clones and omits some. The sample yields around 160,000 clones, roughly 53% seen once. Study findings and constraints: The naive, central memory and Treg TCRB repertoires of patients appeared to be more similar to one another than those of healthy donors.

Material: Tregs from blood. This sequence originates from a young man in good health. This sequence joins TRBV5-1 and TRBJ1-1, with D tentatively TRBD1 (5 bases). In DNA form, the CDR3 reads TGCGCCAGCAGCTTGGACGGCCCAGGGTCTGAAGCTTTCTTT. Translation gives CASSLDGPGSEAFF.